This T cell receptor beta chain was profiled in a study of blood T cell repertoires in COVID-19. Study-wide context: Italy, Spain and the United States were the sources of the convalescent and acute COVID-19 samples. Sample material is recorded as cDNA or gDNA derived from T cells, B-cell-depleted T cells, or PBMCs.

As handled by the study authors: Estimated nucleated cell counts came from reference gene primer amplification. Measured with immunoSEQ multiplex PCR; TCRdb has only the in-frame clones, and not every one. V and J calls and clone size are as listed in that table; D and trimming were resolved from the DNA. In the table there are about 30,000 clones, 60% to 80% of which are singletons. Germline values: CDR1 MNHEY, CDR2 SVGAGI. The V and J ends lost 6 bases and 3 bases, in that order; junction bases with no gene match: 2. This CDR3 contains 14 residues. Sequencing was done on a sample of peripheral blood. The rearrangement links TRBV6-5 to TRBJ2-6; 7 nucleotides agree with TRBD1. This TCR came from an elderly man with acute or convalescent COVID-19. The CDR3 coding sequence is TGTGCCAGCAGGGACAGGCTTGGGGCCAACGTCCTGACTTTC. The encoded protein is CASRDRLGANVLTF.